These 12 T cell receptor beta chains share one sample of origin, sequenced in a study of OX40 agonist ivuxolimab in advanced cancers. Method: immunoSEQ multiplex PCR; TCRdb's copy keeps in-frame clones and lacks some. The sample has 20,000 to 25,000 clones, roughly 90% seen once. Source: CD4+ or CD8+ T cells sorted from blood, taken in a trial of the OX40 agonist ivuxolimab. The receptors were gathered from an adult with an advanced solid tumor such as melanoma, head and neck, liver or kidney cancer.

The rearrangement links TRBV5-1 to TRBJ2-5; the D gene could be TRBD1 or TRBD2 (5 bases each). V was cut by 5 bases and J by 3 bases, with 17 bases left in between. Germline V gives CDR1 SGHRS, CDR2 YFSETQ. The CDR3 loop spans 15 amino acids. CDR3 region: CASRPLGPGEETQYF. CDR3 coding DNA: TGCGCCAGCAGGCCATTGGGACCCGGGGAAGAGACCCAGTACTTC.

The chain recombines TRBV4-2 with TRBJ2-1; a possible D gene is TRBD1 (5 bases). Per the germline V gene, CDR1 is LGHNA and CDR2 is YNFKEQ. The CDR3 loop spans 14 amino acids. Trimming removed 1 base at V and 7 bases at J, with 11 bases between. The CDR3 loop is CASSQVGAPNEQFF. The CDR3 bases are TGTGCCAGCAGCCAAGTTGGGGCCCCAAATGAGCAGTTCTTC.

The CDR3 here is CASSIGTVPYEQYF. CDR3 sequence (DNA): TGTGCCAGTAGTATAGGGACAGTCCCCTACGAGCAGTACTTC. The chain combines TRBV19 with TRBJ2-7, with D perhaps matching TRBD1 (6 bases). V was trimmed by 1 base and J by 2 bases, leaving 9 bases between them. Germline CDR1 is LNHDA and CDR2 is SQIVND (reference sequence). CDR3 length: 14 residues.

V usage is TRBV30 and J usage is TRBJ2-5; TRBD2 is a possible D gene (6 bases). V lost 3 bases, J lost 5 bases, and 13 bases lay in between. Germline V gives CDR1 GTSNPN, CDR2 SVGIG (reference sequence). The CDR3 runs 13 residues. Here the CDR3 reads CAWSSLGGETQYF. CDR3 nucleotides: TGTGCCTGGAGCTCGCTTGGGGGGGAGACCCAGTACTTC. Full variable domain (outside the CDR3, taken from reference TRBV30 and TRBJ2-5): SQTIHQWPATLVQPVGSPLSLECTVEGTSNPNLYWYRQAAGRGLQLLFYSVGIGQISSEVPQNLSASRPQDRQFILSSKKLLLSDSGFYLCAWSSLGGETQYFGPGTRLLVL.

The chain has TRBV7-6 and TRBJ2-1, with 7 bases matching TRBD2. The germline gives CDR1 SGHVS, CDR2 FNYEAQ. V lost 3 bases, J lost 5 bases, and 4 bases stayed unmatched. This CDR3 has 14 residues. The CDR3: CASSFSLADNEQFF. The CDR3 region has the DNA TGTGCCAGCAGCTTCTCCCTAGCGGACAATGAGCAGTTCTTC.

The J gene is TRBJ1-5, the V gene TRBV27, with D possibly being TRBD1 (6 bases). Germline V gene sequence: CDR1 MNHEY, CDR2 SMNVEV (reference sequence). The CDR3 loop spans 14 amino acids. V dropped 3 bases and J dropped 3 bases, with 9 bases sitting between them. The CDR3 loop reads CASSFRDTNQPQHF. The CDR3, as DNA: TGTGCCAGCAGTTTCCGGGACACCAATCAGCCCCAGCATTTT.

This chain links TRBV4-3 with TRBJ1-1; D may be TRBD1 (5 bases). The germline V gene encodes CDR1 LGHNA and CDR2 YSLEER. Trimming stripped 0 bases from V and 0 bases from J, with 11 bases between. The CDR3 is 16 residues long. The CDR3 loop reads CASSQDGAGLNTEAFF. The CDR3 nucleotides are TGCGCCAGCAGCCAAGACGGGGCAGGGCTGAACACTGAAGCTTTCTTT.

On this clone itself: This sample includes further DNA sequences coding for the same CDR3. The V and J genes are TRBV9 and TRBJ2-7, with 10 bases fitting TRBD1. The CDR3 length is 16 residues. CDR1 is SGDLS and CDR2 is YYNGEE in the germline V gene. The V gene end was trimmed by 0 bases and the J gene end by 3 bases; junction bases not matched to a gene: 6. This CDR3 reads CASSVGSGTGDYEQYF. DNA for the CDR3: TGTGCCAGCAGCGTAGGGAGTGGGACAGGGGACTACGAGCAGTACTTC.

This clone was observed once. CDR3 amino acids: CASSPATAPNEAFF. CDR3 DNA sequence: TGTGCCAGCAGCCCGGCGACAGCCCCCAATGAAGCTTTCTTT. This chain links TRBV9 with TRBJ1-1; D may be TRBD1 (5 bases). With 4 bases removed from V and 7 bases from J, the gap between germline ends came to 17 bases. In germline, CDR1 is SGDLS, CDR2 YYNGEE. CDR3 size: 14 residues.

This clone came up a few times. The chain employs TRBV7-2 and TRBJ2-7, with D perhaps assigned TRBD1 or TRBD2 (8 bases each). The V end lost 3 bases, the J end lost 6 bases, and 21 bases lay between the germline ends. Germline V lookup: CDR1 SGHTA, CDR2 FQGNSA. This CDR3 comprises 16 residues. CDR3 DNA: TGTGCCAGCAGCTTGGCCTGGATTAGCGGGACAGGCGAGCAGTACTTC. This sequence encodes CASSLAWISGTGEQYF.

CDR3 sequence (DNA): TGTGCCTGGAGTGCCCGGACAGGGAAGTACAATGAGCAGTTCTTC. It codes for CAWSARTGKYNEQFF. The gene calls are TRBV30 and TRBJ2-1; 8 bases are a match to TRBD1. With V trimmed by 1 base and J by 4 bases, 6 bases remained unmatched. This CDR3 region has 15 residues. Germline lookup yields CDR1 GTSNPN and CDR2 SVGIG (reference sequence).

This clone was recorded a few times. CDR3 coding DNA: TGTGCCAGCAGCCCCGGGAGGGGGCTCGGAAACACCATATATTTT. It yields the protein CASSPGRGLGNTIYF. The rearrangement joins TRBV7-8 to TRBJ1-3; 7 bases map to TRBD1. Per the germline V gene, CDR1 is SGHVS and CDR2 is FQNEAQ. V gave up 5 bases and J gave up 4 bases; unmatched junction bases: 8. The CDR3 length is 15 residues.